This T cell receptor beta chain came from a study of OX40 agonist ivuxolimab in advanced cancers. Study-wide context: Ivuxolimab was an agonistic, fully human IgG2 monoclonal antibody directed against OX40 (CD134), a costimulatory receptor. Intravenous ivuxolimab was administered to patients every 2 weeks at six dose levels: 0.01, 0.1, 0.3, 1.5, 3 and 10 mg/kg. The paper describes the monotherapy dose-escalation part (N ≈ 50 patients) of the phase I trial of ivuxolimab. Peripheral TCRbeta sequencing aimed to test whether ivuxolimab altered TCR sequence diversity and caused clonal T-cell expansion. A male proportion of roughly 80% and a mean age of around 60 years, ranging from about 20 to 80, were recorded for the dose-escalation cohort. Prior anti-PD-1, anti-PD-L1 or anti-CTLA-4 therapy was permitted, and checkpoint inhibitors had been received by more than 35% of dose-escalation patients. Partial responses occurred in three dose-escalation patients: two with cutaneous melanoma and one with hepatocellular carcinoma. Of the roughly 52 patients in dose escalation, about 20 had hepatocellular carcinoma, about 15 had melanoma, 9 had renal cell carcinoma and 9 had head and neck cancer.

The CDR3 goes from the cysteine to the phenylalanine over 15 residues. Only the CDR3 portion is preserved as DNA: 45 bases, with reading frame beginning at the first base. V has 5 bases trimmed and J has 4 bases trimmed; junction bases matching no gene number 11. According to the germline V gene, CDR1 reads WSHSY and CDR2 reads SAAADI. As to this clone: The specificity of this receptor is unknown. Nothing much larger sits one base from this clone, and base qualities are not available.

Patients with autoimmune disease history or receiving systemic immunosuppression were excluded from the trial. In every dose cohort, peripheral blood was drawn for TCR sequencing at baseline, cycle 4 day 1, and cycle 7 day 1. The samples were drawn from a first-in-human, open-label, multicenter phase I dose-escalation trial of ivuxolimab. Adults with locally advanced or metastatic head and neck squamous cell, hepatocellular, melanoma or renal cell carcinoma were enrolled in the trial. Before TCR sequencing, CD4+ T cells and CD8+ T cells were sorted from peripheral blood as separate populations. Beyond this particular receptor, the publication reports: Partial responders in the 0.1-3.0 mg/kg groups had among the lowest normalized peripheral clonal expansion, especially among CD8+ T cells. On average, CD8+ T cells showed more expanded clones than CD4+ T cells after ivuxolimab. Low levels of normalized T-cell clonal expansion were also seen in some patients who did not respond. At doses of 0.1 to 3.0 mg/kg, clonal expansion of both CD4+ and CD8+ blood T cells was observed from baseline to week 6. The antigen specificity of the clonally expanded peripheral T cells was not determined.

For sequencing of the TCRbeta CDR3 region, genomic DNA was extracted from the sorted cells. TCRbeta CDR3 regions were sequenced using the immunoSEQ Assay. TCRdb took over this immuneACCESS table, retaining in-frame rearrangements with V and J assigned. Such tables are incomplete; in checked studies, under half of the missing clones stem from an unresolved V gene, and the remainder is unexplained. This sample gives about 69,000 clones in total; 80% to 95% of them show up just once. About 0.3% of the sample rests with the top ten. The chain is made from TRBV10-2 and TRBJ2-7, and 7 junctional nucleotides match TRBD1. Material: CD4+ or CD8+ T cells sorted from blood, obtained in a trial of the OX40 agonist ivuxolimab. This sequence originates from an adult with an advanced solid tumor such as melanoma, head and neck, liver or kidney cancer. The nucleotide sequence reads as follows: TGCGCCAGCAGTCCACGGGACAGCCAAGGGTACGAGCAGTACTTC. Protein translation: CASSPRDSQGYEQYF.